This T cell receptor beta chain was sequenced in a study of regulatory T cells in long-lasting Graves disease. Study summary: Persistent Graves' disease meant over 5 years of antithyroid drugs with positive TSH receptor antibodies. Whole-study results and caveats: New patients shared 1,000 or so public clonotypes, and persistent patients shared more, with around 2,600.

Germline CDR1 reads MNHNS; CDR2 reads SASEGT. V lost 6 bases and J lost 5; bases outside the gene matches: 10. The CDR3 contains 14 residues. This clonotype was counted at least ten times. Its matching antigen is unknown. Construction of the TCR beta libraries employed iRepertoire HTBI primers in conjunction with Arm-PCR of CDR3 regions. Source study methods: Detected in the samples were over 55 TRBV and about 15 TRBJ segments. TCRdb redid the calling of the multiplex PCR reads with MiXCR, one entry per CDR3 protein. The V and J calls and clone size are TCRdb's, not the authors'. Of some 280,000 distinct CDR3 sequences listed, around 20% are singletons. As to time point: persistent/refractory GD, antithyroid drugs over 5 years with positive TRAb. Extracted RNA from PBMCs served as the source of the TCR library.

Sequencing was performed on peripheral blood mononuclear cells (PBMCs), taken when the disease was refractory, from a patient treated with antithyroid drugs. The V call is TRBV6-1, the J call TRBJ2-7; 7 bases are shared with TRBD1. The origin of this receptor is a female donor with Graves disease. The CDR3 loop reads CASSYDRDFDEQYF. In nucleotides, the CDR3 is TGTGCCAGCAGCTATGACAGGGATTTCGACGAGCAGTACTTC.